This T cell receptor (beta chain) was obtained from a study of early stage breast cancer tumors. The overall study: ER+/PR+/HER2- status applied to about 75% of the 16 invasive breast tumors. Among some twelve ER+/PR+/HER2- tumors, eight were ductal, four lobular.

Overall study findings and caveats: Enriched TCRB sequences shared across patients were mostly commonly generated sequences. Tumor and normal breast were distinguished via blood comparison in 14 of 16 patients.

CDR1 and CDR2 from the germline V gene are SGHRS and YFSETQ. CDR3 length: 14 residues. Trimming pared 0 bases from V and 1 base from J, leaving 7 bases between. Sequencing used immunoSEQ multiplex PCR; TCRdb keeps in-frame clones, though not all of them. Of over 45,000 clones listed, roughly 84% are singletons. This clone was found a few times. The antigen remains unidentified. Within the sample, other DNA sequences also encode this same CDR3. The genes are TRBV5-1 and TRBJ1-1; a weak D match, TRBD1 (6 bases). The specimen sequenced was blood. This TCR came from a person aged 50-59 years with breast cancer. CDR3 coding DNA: TGCGCCAGCAGCTTGGTGGGACAGAACACTGAAGCTTTCTTT. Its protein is CASSLVGQNTEAFF.